These T cell receptor beta chains were read from a single sample in a study of T cell responses to AZD1222 COVID-19 vaccine. Sequencing used immunoSEQ multiplex PCR; TCRdb keeps in-frame clones, though not all of them. The sample carries roughly 150,000 clones, 91% recorded once. The source was peripheral blood, collected on day 0 of AZD1222 vaccination. The receptors were sampled from an adult in good health. CDR3s include the opening cysteine and the closing phenylalanine or tryptophan. The D gene is left open where the match is weak. Size is omitted from some rows. Given values are once, few, many or a class for expanded clones.

TRBJ1-1 NA TRBV19 NA TGTGCCAGTAGTGAAAATACAGGGAACACTGAAGCTTTCTTT CASSENTGNTEAFF
TRBJ1-2 NA TRBV29-1 NA TGCAGCGTTGGTCAGGGTGGGAACTATGGCTACACCTTC CSVGQGGNYGYTF
TRBJ1-1 NA TRBV21-1 NA TGTGCCAGCAGCGCCGGGGGGCGAGGGGAGACTGAAGCTTTCTTT CASSAGGRGETEAFF
TRBJ1-6 TRBD1 TRBV18 NA TGTGCCAGCTCAGAGGGACAGAGTAGCACTAATTCACCCCTCCACTTT CASSEGQSSTNSPLHF
TRBJ1-1 TRBD1 TRBV30 NA TGTGCCTGGAGTGTAGGTACAGGGGGCTTCACTGAAGCTTTCTTT CAWSVGTGGFTEAFF
TRBJ2-1 TRBD2 TRBV7-2 NA TGTGCCAGCAGCTTAGTTTTTGGCGGGGGGGCCAACAATGAGCAGTTCTTC CASSLVFGGGANNEQFF
TRBJ2-5 NA TRBV5-1 NA TGCGCCAGCAGCTACAGGACATCATCTCTTCAAGAGACCCAGTACTTC CASSYRTSSLQETQYF
TRBJ1-2 TRBD1 TRBV27 NA TGTGCCAGCAGTCCAGGGGACAGGATTAACTATGGCTACACCTTC CASSPGDRINYGYTF
TRBJ2-1 TRBD2 TRBV6-2/TRBV6-3 NA TGTGCCAGCAGTTCCCTACTAGCGGTCTCAAAGGGGACCTACAATGAGCAGTTCTTC CASSSLLAVSKGTYNEQFF
TRBJ2-7 NA TRBV28 NA TGTGCCAGCAGTTTAGGGGGGGCCATATTCGACGAGCAGTACTTC CASSLGGAIFDEQYF
TRBJ2-6 NA TRBV30 NA TGTGCCTGGAGTGCCGAGGGGTTTTCCTCTGGGGCCAACGTCCTGACTTTC CAWSAEGFSSGANVLTF
TRBJ2-6 NA TRBV7-2 NA TGTGCCAGCAGCTTAGTGGCGGATGGGGCCAACGTCCTGACTTTC CASSLVADGANVLTF
TRBJ1-1 NA TRBV28 NA TGTGCCAGCATAGGAGGGGGAAGCACTGAAGCTTTCTTT CASIGGGSTEAFF
TRBJ1-2 TRBD1 TRBV9 NA TGTGCCAGCAGCGTAGGACAGGGGGCAGGAAATGGCTACACCTTC CASSVGQGAGNGYTF
TRBJ1-2 TRBD1 TRBV19 NA TGTGCCAGTACACAGGACAGGGGGAACTATGGCTACACCTTC CASTQDRGNYGYTF
TRBJ1-3 NA TRBV29-1 NA TGCAGCGCCTCATCCGGTCGGGCGTCTGGAAACACCATATATTTT CSASSGRASGNTIYF
TRBJ2-1 NA TRBV5-4 NA TGTGCCAGCAGCTTGCCCGGGACTGAAATCTACAATGAGCAGTTCTTC CASSLPGTEIYNEQFF
TRBJ1-5 NA TRBV19 NA TGTGCCAGTAGCCAAGCCCAGGGGAGCAATCAGCCCCAGCATTTT CASSQAQGSNQPQHF
TRBJ2-7 TRBD2 TRBV10-2 NA TGCGCCAGCAAACCCGGACTAGCGGCCCACGAGCAGTACTTC CASKPGLAAHEQYF
TRBJ2-5 NA TRBV5-1 NA TGCGCCAGCAGCCCCCGACGGGGGCTGTACCAAGAGACCCAGTACTTC CASSPRRGLYQETQYF
TRBJ1-1 TRBD1 TRBV7-2 NA TGTGCCAGCAGCTTAACAGGGGTAGGCACTGAAGCTTTCTTT CASSLTGVGTEAFF
TRBJ2-1 NA TRBV12-3/TRBV12-4 NA TGTGCCAGCAGAAACAGCGGGCGGGAGCAGTTCTTC CASRNSGREQFF
TRBJ1-5 NA TRBV4-3 once TGCGCCAGCAGCCAAGGCCTCAATCAGCCCCAGCATTTT CASSQGLNQPQHF
TRBJ1-6 TRBD1 TRBV28 NA TGTGCCAGCAGATCCCGGACAGGTGCCTGGCCCCTCCACTTT CASRSRTGAWPLHF
TRBJ1-2 NA TRBV3-1/TRBV3-2 NA TGTGCCAGCAGCCAAGGGACAGCCTATGGCTACACCTTC CASSQGTAYGYTF
TRBJ1-1 NA TRBV10-2 NA TGCGCCAGCGGTCCCGGCACTGAAGCTTTCTTT CASGPGTEAFF
TRBJ2-7 NA TRBV4-3 NA TGCGCCAGCAGCCAGGGCAGGACCACCTACGAGCAGTACTTC CASSQGRTTYEQYF
TRBJ1-2 TRBD1 TRBV7-2 NA TGTGCCAGCAGCTTCTCACAGGGGTATGGCTACACCTTC CASSFSQGYGYTF